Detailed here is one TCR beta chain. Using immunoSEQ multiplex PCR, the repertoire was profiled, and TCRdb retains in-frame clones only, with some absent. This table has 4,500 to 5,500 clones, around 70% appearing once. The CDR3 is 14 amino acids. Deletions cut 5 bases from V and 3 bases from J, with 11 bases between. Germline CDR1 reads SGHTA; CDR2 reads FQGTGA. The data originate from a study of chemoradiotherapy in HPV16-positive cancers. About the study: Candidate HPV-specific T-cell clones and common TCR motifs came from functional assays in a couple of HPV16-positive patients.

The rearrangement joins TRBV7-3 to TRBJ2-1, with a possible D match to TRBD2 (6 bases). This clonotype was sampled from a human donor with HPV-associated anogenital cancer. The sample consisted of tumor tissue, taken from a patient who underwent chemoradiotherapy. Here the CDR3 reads CASSLTGVYNEQFF. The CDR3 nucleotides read TGTGCCAGCAGCCTGACGGGAGTCTACAATGAGCAGTTCTTC.